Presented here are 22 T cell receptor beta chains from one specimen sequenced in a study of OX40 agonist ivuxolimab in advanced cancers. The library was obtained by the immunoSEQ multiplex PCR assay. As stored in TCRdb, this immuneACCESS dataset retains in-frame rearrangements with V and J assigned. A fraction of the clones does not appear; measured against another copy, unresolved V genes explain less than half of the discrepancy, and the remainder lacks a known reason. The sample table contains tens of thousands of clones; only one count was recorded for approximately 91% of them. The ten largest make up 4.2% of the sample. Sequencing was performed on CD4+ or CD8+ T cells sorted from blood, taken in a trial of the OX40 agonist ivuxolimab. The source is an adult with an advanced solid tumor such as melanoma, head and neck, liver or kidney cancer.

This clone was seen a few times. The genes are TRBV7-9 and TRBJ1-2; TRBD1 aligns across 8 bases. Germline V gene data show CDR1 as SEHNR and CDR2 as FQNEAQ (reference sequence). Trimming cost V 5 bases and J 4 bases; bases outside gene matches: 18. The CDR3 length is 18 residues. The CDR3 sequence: CASSPRVGQVYRSYGYTF. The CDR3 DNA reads TGTGCCAGCAGCCCGAGGGTGGGACAGGTATATCGTAGCTATGGCTACACCTTC.

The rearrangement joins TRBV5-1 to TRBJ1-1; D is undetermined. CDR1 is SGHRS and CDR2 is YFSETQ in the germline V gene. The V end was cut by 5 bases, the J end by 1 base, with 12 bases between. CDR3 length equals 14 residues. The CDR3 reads CASSDEARNTEAFF. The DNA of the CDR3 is TGCGCCAGCAGTGATGAGGCCAGGAACACTGAAGCTTTCTTT.

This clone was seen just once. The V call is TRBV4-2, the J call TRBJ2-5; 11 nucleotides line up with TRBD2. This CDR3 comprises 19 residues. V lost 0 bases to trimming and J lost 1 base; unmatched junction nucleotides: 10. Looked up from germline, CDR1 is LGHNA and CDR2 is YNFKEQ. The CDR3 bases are TGTGCCAGCAGCCAAGATGCCCGGCTAGCGGGGGGTCTCCAAGAGACCCAGTACTTC. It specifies CASSQDARLAGGLQETQYF.

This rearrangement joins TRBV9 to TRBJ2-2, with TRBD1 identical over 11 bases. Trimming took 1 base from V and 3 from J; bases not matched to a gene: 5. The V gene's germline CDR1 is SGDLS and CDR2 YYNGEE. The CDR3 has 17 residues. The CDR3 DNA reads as TGTGCCAGCAGCGTAAACCCGGGACAGGGGGACACCGGGGAGCTGTTTTTT. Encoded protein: CASSVNPGQGDTGELFF.

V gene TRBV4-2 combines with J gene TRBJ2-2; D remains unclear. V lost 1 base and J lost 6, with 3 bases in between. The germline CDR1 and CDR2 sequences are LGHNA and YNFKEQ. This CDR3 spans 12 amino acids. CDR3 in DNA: TGTGCCAGCAGCCAAGTTCCCGGGGAGCTGTTTTTT. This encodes CASSQVPGELFF.

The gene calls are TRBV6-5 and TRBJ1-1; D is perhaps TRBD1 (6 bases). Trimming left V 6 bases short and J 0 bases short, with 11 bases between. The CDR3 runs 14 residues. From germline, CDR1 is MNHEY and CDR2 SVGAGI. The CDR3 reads CASRVDSLNTEAFF. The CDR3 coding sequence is TGTGCCAGCAGAGTGGACAGTTTGAACACTGAAGCTTTCTTT.

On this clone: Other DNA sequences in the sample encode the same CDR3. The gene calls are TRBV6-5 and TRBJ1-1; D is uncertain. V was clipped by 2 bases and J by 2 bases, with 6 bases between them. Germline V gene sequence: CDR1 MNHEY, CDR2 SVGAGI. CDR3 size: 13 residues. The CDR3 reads CASSYGSNTEAFF. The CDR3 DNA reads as TGTGCCAGCAGTTACGGCAGCAACACTGAAGCTTTCTTT.

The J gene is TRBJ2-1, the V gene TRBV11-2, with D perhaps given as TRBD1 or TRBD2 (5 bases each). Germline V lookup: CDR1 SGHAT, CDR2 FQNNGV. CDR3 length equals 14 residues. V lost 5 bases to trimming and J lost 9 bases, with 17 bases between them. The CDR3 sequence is CASSPGTPPAEQFF. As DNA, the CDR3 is TGTGCCAGCAGCCCCGGGACCCCCCCGGCTGAGCAGTTCTTC.

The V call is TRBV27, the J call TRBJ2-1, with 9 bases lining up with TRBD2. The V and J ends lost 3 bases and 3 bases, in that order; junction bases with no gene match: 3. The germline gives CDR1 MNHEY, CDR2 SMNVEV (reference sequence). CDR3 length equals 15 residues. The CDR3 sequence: CASSLISGSYNEQFF. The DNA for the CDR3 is TGTGCCAGCAGTTTGATTAGCGGGAGCTACAATGAGCAGTTCTTC.

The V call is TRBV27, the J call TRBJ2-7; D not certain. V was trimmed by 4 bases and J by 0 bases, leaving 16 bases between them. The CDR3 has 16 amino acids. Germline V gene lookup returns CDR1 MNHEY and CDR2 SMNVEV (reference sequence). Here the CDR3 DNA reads TGTGCCAGCAGTTCCTACGGCCCTGAGGTCTCCTACGAGCAGTACGTC. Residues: CASSSYGPEVSYEQYV.

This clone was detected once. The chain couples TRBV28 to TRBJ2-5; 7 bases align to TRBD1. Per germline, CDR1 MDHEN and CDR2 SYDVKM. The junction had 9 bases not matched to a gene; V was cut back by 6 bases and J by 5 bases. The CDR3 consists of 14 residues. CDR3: CASSPDRVGETQYF. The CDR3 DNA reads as TGTGCCAGCAGCCCTGACAGGGTCGGGGAGACCCAGTACTTC.

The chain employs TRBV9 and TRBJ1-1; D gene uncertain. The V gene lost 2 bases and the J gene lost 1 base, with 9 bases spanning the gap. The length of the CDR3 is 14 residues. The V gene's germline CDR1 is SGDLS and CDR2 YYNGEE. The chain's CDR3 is CASSVGRTNTEAFF. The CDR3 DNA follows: TGTGCCAGCAGCGTCGGGAGAACGAACACTGAAGCTTTCTTT.

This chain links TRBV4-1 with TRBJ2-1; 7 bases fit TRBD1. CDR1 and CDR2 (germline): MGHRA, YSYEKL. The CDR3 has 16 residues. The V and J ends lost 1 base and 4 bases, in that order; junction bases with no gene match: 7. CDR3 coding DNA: TGCGCCAGCAGCCAAGTCCCGGGACAGACTTACAATGAGCAGTTCTTC. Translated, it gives CASSQVPGQTYNEQFF.

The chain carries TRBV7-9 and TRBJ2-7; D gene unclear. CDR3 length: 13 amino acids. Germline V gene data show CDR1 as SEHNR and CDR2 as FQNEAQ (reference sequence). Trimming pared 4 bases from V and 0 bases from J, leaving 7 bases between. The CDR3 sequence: CASSSAASYEQYF. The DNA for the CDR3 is TGTGCCAGCAGCTCAGCTGCCTCCTACGAGCAGTACTTC. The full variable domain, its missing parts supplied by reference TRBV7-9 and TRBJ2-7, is DTGVSQNPRHKITKRGQNVTFRCDPISEHNRLYWYRQTLGQGPEFLTYFQNEAQLEKSRLLSDRFSAERPKGSFSTLEIQRTEQGDSAMYLCASSSAASYEQYFGPGTRLTVT.

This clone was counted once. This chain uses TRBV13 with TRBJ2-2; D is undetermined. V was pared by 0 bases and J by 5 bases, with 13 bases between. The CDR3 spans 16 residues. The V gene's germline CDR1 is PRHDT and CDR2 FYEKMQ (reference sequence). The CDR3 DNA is TGTGCCAGCAGCTTAGGAGGTCCCTTGCGGACCGGGGAGCTGTTTTTT. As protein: CASSLGGPLRTGELFF.

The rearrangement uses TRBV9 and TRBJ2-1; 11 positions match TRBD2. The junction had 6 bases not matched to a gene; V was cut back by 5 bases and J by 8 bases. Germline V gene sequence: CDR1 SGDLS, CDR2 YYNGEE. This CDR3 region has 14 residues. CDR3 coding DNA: TGTGCCAGCAGTCTAGCGGGAGGCCCAGATGAGCAGTTCTTC. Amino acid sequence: CASSLAGGPDEQFF. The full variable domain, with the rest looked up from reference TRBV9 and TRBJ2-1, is DSGVTQTPKHLITATGQRVTLRCSPRSGDLSVYWYQQSLDQGLQFLIQYYNGEERAKGNILERFSAQQFPDLHSELNLSSLELGDSALYFCASSLAGGPDEQFFGPGTRLTVL.

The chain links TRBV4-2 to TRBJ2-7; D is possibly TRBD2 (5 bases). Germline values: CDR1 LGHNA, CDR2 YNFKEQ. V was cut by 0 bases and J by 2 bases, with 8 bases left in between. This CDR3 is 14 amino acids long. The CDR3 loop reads CASSQDTGTYEQYF. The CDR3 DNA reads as TGTGCCAGCAGCCAAGACACCGGGACCTACGAGCAGTACTTC.

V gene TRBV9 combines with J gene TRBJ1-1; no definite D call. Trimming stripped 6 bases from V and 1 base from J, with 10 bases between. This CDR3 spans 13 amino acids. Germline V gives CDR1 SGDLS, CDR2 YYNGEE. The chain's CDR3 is CASTPLRNTEAFF. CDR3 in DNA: TGTGCCAGCACTCCCCTTAGGAACACTGAAGCTTTCTTT.

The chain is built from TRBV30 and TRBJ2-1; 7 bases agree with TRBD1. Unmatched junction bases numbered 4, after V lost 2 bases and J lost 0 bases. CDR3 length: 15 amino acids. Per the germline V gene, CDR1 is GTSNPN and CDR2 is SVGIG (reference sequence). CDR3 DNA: TGTGCCTGGAGTTCGGGACAGAGCTCCTACAATGAGCAGTTCTTC. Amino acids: CAWSSGQSSYNEQFF. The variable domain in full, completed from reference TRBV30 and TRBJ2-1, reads SQTIHQWPATLVQPVGSPLSLECTVEGTSNPNLYWYRQAAGRGLQLLFYSVGIGQISSEVPQNLSASRPQDRQFILSSKKLLLSDSGFYLCAWSSGQSSYNEQFFGPGTRLTVL.

The CDR3 coding sequence is TGTGCCAGCAGCCCCGGCTTCGGGGGCACTGAAGCTTTCTTT. Translating it yields CASSPGFGGTEAFF. The genes are TRBV6-5 and TRBJ1-1, with D maybe TRBD1 (5 bases). Trimming cost V 6 bases and J 4 bases, with 15 bases left between them. The length of the CDR3 is 14 residues. Per the germline V gene, CDR1 is MNHEY and CDR2 is SVGAGI.

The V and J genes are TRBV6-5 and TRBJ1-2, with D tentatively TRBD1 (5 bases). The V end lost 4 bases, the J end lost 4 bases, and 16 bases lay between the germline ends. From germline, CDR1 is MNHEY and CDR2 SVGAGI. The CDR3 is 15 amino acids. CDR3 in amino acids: CASSFPGGDFYGYTF. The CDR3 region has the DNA TGTGCCAGCAGTTTCCCCGGAGGGGATTTCTATGGCTACACCTTC.

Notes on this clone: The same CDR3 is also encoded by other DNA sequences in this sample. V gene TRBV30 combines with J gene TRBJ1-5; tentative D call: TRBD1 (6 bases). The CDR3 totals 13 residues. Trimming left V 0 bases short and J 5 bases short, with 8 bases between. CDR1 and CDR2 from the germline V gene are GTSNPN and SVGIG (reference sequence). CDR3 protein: CAWSVQGDQPQHF. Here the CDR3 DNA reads TGTGCCTGGAGTGTACAGGGTGATCAGCCCCAGCATTTT.